Sequencing of this T cell receptor beta chain was carried out in a study of T cells expressing NK-cell markers. TCRdb derives one entry per CDR3 protein from the 5' RACE reads, leaving out DNA. The table for this sample gives 300,000 to 500,000 distinct CDR3 sequences. The germline V gene encodes CDR1 MGHRA and CDR2 YSYEKL. CDR3 length: 11 amino acids. Broader study findings: Where a handful of donors were concerned, these clonotypes also led the CD3+CD56-NKG2C+ fraction.

Comments on this clonotype: Its cognate antigen is unknown.

V is TRBV4-1 and J is TRBJ2-7; TCRdb's D call, TRBD2, is unchecked because there is no DNA. Sequencing was carried out using blood T cells: a sorted CD56 or NKG2C T cell subset, CD4+ or CD8+ T cells, or bulk PBMC T cells (not recorded which). The receptor was isolated from a woman between 45 and 60 years old in good health. CDR3 residues: CASAGGGVQYF.